This T cell receptor (beta chain) comes out of a study of blood T cell repertoires in COVID-19. On the study more broadly: Samples of COVID-19 (acute and convalescent) were obtained from the United States, Italy and Spain. Sample material is recorded as cDNA or gDNA derived from T cells, B-cell-depleted T cells, or PBMCs.

Unmatched junction bases numbered 8, after V lost 1 base and J lost 6 bases. Germline V lookup: CDR1 WSHSY, CDR2 SAAADI. CDR3 size: 15 residues. As processed by the authors: By means of reference gene primer amplification, nucleated cell counts were estimated. The table came from immunoSEQ multiplex PCR; TCRdb's copy has only in-frame clones and leaves some out. V and J calls and clone size are copied from that table; D and trimming were computed from the DNA. The data show about 200,000 clones, around four fifths seen once. The TCR sequence derives from a human donor with acute or convalescent COVID-19. The donor label of this sample is uncertain. What was sequenced was peripheral blood. The chain links TRBV10-2 to TRBJ2-7; TRBD1 matches 8 bases. The CDR3 loop is CASSELDRAYPEQYF. CDR3 in DNA: TGCGCCAGCAGTGAGTTGGACAGGGCCTACCCCGAGCAGTACTTC.